Shown below are 7 T cell receptor beta chains from a single sample sequenced in a study of blood T cell repertoires in COVID-19. The data were produced by immunoSEQ multiplex PCR, yet TCRdb's version contains in-frame clones alone and is incomplete. The data contain about 220,000 clones, over 75% of them singletons. Sequencing input: PBMCs or T cells enriched from blood (not recorded which). Source of these receptors: a woman aged 55-69 years who had recovered from COVID-19.

The CDR3: CASEDRNYGYTF. CDR3 nucleotides: TGTGCCAGTGAGGACAGGAACTATGGCTACACCTTC. The chain recombines TRBV19 with TRBJ1-2; 7 bases line up with TRBD1. V lost 8 bases to trimming and J lost 2 bases; unmatched junction nucleotides: 2. This CDR3 comprises 12 residues. The germline CDR1 and CDR2 sequences are LNHDA and SQIVND (reference sequence).

This clone was observed a few times. The V call is TRBV4-1, the J call TRBJ2-4, with no clear D. Between the trimmed V and J ends, which lost 0 bases and 0 bases, there was a span of 12 bases. The CDR3 spans 17 residues. CDR1 is MGHRA, CDR2 YSYEKL, per germline. Here the CDR3 reads CASSQDQSLLAKNIQYF. As DNA, the CDR3 is TGCGCCAGCAGCCAAGACCAGTCCCTTCTAGCCAAAAACATTCAGTACTTC.

This clone was observed at least ten times. The genes are TRBV5-4 and TRBJ2-7; 10 bases map to TRBD1. Germline CDR1 is SGHNT and CDR2 is YYREEE (reference sequence). The CDR3 is 14 residues long. The V segment lost 4 bases and the J segment 4 bases; nucleotides outside the gene matches: 5. The CDR3 bases are TGTGCCAGCAGCGGGGACAGGGGCCGGTACGAGCAGTACTTC. Translated, it gives CASSGDRGRYEQYF.

The chain uses TRBV2 and TRBJ1-1, with D maybe TRBD1 (6 bases). The CDR3 sequence is 18 residues long. V lost 6 bases and J lost 3, with 26 bases in between. Germline V lookup: CDR1 SNHLY, CDR2 FYNNEI. The CDR3 DNA reads TGTGCCAGCAGAGGCTGGACAGACCGCAGGGACCCTGACACTGAAGCTTTCTTT. It translates to CASRGWTDRRDPDTEAFF.

The CDR3 protein is CASSQDPLQGTQYF. The DNA for the CDR3 is TGTGCCAGCAGCCAAGATCCCCTCCAGGGGACCCAGTACTTC. The rearrangement joins TRBV3-1 (or the pseudogene TRBV3-2) to TRBJ2-5; D might be TRBD1 (5 bases). This CDR3 is 14 amino acids long. The germline V gene encodes CDR1 LGHDT and CDR2 YNNKEL (reference sequence). V was pared by 0 bases and J by 7 bases, with 12 bases between.

A note on this clone: Other nucleotide sequences in the sample specify the same CDR3. The chain carries TRBV14 and TRBJ1-1; D unresolved. V lost 1 base and J 1 base, leaving 4 bases between the germline ends. This CDR3 spans 13 amino acids. Germline V lookup: CDR1 SGHDN, CDR2 FVKESK. The CDR3: CASSQGRNTEAFF. The CDR3 DNA reads TGTGCCAGCAGCCAAGGGAGGAACACTGAAGCTTTCTTT.

The chain carries TRBV6-6 and TRBJ2-7; 7 nucleotides agree with TRBD1. This CDR3 has 17 amino acids. The germline V gene encodes CDR1 MNHNY and CDR2 SVGAGI (reference sequence). The V segment lost 5 bases and the J segment 0 bases; nucleotides outside the gene matches: 13. In DNA form, the CDR3 reads TGTGCCAGCAGTCTACCCCCGAGAAACAGGGGCTCCTACGAGCAGTACTTC. Protein: CASSLPPRNRGSYEQYF.